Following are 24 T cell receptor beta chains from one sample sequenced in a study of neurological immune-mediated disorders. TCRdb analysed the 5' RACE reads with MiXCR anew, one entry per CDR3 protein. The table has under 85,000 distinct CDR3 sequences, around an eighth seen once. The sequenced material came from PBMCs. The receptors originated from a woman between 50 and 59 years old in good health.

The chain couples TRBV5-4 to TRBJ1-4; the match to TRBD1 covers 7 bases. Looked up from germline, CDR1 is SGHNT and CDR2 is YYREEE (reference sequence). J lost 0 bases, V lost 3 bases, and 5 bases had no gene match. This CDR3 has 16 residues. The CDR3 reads CASSSTGVATNEKLFF. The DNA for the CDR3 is TGTGCCAGCAGCTCCACAGGGGTGGCAACTAATGAAAAACTGTTTTTT.

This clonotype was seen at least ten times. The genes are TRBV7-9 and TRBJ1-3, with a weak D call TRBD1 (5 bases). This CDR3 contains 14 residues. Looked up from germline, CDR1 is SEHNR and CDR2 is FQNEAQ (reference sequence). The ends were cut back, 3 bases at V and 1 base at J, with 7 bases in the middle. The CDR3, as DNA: TGTGCCAGCAGCTTTGGGGGATCTGGAAACACCATATATTTT. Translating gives CASSFGGSGNTIYF.

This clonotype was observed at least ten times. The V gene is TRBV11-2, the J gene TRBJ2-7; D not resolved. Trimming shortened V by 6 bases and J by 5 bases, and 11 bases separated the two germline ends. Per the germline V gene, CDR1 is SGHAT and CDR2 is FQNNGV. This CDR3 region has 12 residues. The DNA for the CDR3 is TGTGCCAGCAGGAGAGATTCGAACGAGCAGTACTTC. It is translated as CASRRDSNEQYF.

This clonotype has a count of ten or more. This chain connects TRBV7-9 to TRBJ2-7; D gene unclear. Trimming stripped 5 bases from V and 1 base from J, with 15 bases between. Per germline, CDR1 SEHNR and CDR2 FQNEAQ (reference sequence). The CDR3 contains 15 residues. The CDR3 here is CASSPSGTASYEQYF. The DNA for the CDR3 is TGTGCCAGCAGCCCCTCCGGCACAGCTTCCTACGAGCAGTACTTC. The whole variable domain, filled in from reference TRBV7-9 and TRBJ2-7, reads DTGVSQNPRHKITKRGQNVTFRCDPISEHNRLYWYRQTLGQGPEFLTYFQNEAQLEKSRLLSDRFSAERPKGSFSTLEIQRTEQGDSAMYLCASSPSGTASYEQYFGPGTRLTVT.

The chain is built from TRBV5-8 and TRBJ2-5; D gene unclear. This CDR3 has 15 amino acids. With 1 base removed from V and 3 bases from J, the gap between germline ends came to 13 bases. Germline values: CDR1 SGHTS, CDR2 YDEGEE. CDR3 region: CASSLLRFGEETQYF. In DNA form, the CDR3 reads TGTGCCAGCAGCTTGTTAAGGTTTGGGGAAGAGACCCAGTACTTC.

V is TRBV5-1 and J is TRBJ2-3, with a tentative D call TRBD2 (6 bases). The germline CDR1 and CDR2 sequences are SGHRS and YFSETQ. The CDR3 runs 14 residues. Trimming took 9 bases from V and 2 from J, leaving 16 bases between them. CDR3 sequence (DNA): TGCGCCATCAGGAGTCTAGCGACCACAGATACGCAGTATTTT. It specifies CAIRSLATTDTQYF.

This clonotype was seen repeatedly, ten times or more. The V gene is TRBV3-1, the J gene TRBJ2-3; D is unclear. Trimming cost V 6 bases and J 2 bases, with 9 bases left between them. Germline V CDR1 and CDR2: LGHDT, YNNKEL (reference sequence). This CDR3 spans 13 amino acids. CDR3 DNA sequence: TGTGCCAGCAGGGGCGTTACCACAGATACGCAGTATTTT. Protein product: CASRGVTTDTQYF.

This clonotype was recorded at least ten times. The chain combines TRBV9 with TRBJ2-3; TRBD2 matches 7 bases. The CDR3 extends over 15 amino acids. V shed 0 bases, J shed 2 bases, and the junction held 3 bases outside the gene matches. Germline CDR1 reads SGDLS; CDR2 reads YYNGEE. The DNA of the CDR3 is TGTGCCAGCAGCGTAGGGACTAGGATCACAGATACGCAGTATTTT. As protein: CASSVGTRITDTQYF.

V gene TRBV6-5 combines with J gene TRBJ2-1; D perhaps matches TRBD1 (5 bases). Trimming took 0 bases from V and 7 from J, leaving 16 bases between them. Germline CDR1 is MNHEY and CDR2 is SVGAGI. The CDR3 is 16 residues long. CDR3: CASSYSSMVGANEQFF. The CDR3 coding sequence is TGTGCCAGCAGTTACTCGAGTATGGTAGGGGCTAATGAGCAGTTCTTC.

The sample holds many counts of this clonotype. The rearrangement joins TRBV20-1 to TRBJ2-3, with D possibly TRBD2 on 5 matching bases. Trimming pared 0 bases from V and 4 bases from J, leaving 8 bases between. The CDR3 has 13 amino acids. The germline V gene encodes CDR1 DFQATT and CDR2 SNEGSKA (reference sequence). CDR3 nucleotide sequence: TGCAGTGCTAGAGACTTACTAGCAGATACGCAGTATTTT. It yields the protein CSARDLLADTQYF.

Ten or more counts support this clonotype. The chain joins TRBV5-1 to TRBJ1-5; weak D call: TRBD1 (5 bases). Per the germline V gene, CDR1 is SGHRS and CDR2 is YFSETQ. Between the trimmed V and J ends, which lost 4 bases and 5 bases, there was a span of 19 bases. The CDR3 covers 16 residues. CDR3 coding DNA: TGCGCCAGCAGCCCTGGGGGTACTGGTTCTGATCAGCCCCAGCATTTT. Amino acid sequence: CASSPGGTGSDQPQHF.

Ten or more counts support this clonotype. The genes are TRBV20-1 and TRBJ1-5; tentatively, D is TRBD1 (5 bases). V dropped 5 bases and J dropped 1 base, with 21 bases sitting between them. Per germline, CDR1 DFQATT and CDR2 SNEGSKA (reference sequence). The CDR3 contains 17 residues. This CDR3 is CSAPPEGRRRSNQPQHF. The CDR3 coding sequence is TGCAGTGCTCCCCCCGAGGGGAGGCGTAGGAGCAATCAGCCCCAGCATTTT.

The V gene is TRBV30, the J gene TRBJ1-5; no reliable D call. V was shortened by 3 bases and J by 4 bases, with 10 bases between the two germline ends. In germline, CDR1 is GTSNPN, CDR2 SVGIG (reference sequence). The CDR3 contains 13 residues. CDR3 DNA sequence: TGTGCCTGGAGCTGGGCTGGTAATCAGCCCCAGCATTTT. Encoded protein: CAWSWAGNQPQHF.

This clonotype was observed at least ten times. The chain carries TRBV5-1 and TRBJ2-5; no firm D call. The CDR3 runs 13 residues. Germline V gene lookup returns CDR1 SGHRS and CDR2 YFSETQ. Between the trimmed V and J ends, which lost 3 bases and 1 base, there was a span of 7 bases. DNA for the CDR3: TGCGCCAGCAGCTCCGGGCCCCAAGAGACCCAGTACTTC. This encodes CASSSGPQETQYF.

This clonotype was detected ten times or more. The CDR3 loop reads CASTIGDGELFF. The CDR3 DNA is TGCGCCAGCACCATAGGGGACGGGGAGCTGTTTTTT. V and J are TRBV5-1 and TRBJ2-2, with a tentative D call TRBD1 (5 bases). V was cut by 6 bases and J by 7 bases, with 10 bases left in between. Germline CDR1 reads SGHRS; CDR2 reads YFSETQ. This CDR3 contains 12 residues.

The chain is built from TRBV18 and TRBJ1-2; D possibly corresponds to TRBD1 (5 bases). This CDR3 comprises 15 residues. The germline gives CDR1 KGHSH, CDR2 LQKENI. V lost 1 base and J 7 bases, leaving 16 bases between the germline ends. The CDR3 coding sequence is TGTGCCAGCTCACCACGGGGGATGGGTACCCTTGGCTACACCTTC. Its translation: CASSPRGMGTLGYTF.

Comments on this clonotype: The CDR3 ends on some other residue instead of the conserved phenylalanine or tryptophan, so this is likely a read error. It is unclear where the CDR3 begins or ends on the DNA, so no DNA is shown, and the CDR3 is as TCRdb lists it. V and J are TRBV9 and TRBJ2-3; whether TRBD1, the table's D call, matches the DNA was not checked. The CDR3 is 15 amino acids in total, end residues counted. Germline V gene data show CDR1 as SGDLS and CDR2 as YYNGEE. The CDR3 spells CASSGGTGVTDTQNL.

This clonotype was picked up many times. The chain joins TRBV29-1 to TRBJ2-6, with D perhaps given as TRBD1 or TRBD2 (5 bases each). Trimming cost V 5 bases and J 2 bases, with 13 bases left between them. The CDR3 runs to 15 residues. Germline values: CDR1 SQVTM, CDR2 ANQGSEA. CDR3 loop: CSVPNGAAGANVLTF. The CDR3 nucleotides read TGCAGCGTTCCCAACGGGGCCGCTGGGGCCAACGTCCTGACTTTC.

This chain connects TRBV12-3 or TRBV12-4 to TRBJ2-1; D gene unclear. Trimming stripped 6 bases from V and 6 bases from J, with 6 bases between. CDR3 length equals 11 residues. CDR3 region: CASSRINEQFF. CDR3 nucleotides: TGTGCCAGCAGCAGGATCAATGAGCAGTTCTTC.

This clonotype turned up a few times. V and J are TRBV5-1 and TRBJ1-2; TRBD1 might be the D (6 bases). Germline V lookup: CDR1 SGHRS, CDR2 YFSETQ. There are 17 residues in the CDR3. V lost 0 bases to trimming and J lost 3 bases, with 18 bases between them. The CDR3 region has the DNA TGCGCCAGCAGCTTGGGATTTCGGGACAAAGAATACTATGGCTACACCTTC. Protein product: CASSLGFRDKEYYGYTF.

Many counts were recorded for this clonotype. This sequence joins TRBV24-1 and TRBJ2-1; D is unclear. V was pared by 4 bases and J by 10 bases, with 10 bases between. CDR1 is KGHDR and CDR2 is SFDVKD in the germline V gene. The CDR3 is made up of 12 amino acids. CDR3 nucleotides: TGTGCCACCAGTGACTCTCCCCGGGAGCAGTTCTTC. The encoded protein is CATSDSPREQFF.

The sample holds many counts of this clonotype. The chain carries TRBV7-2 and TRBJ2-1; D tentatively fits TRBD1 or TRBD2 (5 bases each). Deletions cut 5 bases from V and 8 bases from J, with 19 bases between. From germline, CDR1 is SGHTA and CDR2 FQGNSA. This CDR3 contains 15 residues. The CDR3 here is CASSPGGASLHEQFF. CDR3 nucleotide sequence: TGTGCCAGCAGCCCCGGTGGGGCTAGCCTGCATGAGCAGTTCTTC. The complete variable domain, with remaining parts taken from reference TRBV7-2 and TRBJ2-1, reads GAGVSQSPSNKVTEKGKDVELRCDPISGHTALYWYRQSLGQGLEFLIYFQGNSAPDKSGLPSDRFSAERTGGSVSTLTIQRTQQEDSAVYLCASSPGGASLHEQFFGPGTRLTVL.

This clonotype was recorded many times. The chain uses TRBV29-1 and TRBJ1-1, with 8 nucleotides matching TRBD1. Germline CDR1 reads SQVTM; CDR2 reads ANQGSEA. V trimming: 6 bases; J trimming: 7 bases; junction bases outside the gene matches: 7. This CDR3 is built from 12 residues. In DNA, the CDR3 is TGCAGCGTGGGGACAGGTAAACTTGAAGCTTTCTTT. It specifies CSVGTGKLEAFF.

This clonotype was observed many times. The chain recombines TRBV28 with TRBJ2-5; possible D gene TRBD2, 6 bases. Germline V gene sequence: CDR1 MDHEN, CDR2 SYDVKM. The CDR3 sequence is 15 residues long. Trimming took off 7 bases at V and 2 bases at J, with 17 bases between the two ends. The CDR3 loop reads CASTPHGTLQETQYF. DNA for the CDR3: TGTGCCAGCACACCACATGGGACTCTTCAAGAGACCCAGTACTTC.